Included here is one TCR beta chain sequence, with context. Antigen specificity is unknown. This record comes from a study of OX40 agonist ivuxolimab in advanced cancers. As for the study in general: Dose-escalation patients were diagnosed with hepatocellular carcinoma, melanoma, renal cell cancer or head and neck cancer. Study-level points and caveats: On average, a greater number of expanded clones characterised CD8+ T cells relative to CD4+. Low clonal expansion, among the lowest seen, marked partial responders at 0.1-3.0 mg/kg.

Generated by immunoSEQ multiplex PCR, the TCRdb table keeps only in-frame clones and is missing some. Here the sample spans about 52,000 clones, about nine tenths being singletons. V was trimmed by 5 bases and J by 8 bases, leaving 18 bases between them. The germline CDR1 and CDR2 sequences are LNHNV and YYDKDF (reference sequence). The CDR3 has 15 amino acids. This TCR was recovered from an adult with an advanced solid tumor such as melanoma, head and neck, liver or kidney cancer. The source material was CD4+ or CD8+ T cells sorted from blood, sampled in a trial of the OX40 agonist ivuxolimab. This sequence joins TRBV15 and TRBJ1-4; TRBD1 is a possible D gene (5 bases). The CDR3 loop reads CATSREGWGREKLFF. For the CDR3, the DNA is TGTGCCACCAGCCGCGAGGGGTGGGGTAGGGAAAAACTGTTTTTT.